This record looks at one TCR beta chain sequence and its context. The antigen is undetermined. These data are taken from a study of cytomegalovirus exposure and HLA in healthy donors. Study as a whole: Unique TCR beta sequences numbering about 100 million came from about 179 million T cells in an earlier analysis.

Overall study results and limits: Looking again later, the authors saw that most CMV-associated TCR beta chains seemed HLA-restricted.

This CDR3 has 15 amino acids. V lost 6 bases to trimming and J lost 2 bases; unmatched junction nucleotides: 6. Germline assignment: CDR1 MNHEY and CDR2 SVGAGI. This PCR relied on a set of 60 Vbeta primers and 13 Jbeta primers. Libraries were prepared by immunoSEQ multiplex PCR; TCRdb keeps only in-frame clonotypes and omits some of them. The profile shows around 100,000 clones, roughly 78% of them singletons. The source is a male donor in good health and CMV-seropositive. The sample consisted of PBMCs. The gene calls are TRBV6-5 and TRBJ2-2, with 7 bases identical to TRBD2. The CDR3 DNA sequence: TGTGCCAGCAGGGGAGGGCAGATCAACACCGGGGAGCTGTTTTTT. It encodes CASRGGQINTGELFF.